This TCR beta chain was retrieved from a study of control samples from healthy donors and cancer patients. Repertoires were generated with immunoSEQ multiplex PCR, while TCRdb's copy carries only in-frame clones and drops some. The table lists under 150,000 clones, 93% of them singletons. Germline lookup yields CDR1 SGDLS and CDR2 YYNGEE. The V end was cut by 0 bases, the J end by 6 bases, with 8 bases between. The CDR3 loop spans 13 amino acids. This sequence was found in a man aged 25-45 years in good health. The V and J genes are TRBV9 and TRBJ2-3; D is possibly TRBD1 or TRBD2 (5 bases each). Sequenced: blood. CDR3 loop: CASSVGDPDTQYF. As DNA, the CDR3 is TGTGCCAGCAGCGTAGGGGACCCGGATACGCAGTATTTT.